Below are 6 T cell receptor beta chains sequenced from a single sample in a study of MAIT cells during Salmonella Paratyphi A infection. TCRdb re-called the 5' RACE reads through MiXCR, storing one row per CDR3 protein. The data hold roughly 1,100 distinct CDR3 sequences, with roughly 23% observed a single time. Findings and limits, study-wide: Infection appeared not to change oligoclonal MAIT cell TRBV usage, which favoured TRBV20 and TRBV6.

This sample's time point: before S. Paratyphi A challenge (baseline). MAIT cells were sorted by flow cytometry as Valpha7.2+ CD161+ T cells. Their specific antigens are unknown. This material consisted of MAIT cells from blood, taken at the first sampling point of the challenge study. The origin of the receptors is a person aged 18 to 70 who was deliberately infected with Salmonella Paratyphi A in a paratyphoid fever challenge study.

The V and J genes are TRBV6-4 and TRBJ2-3, with D perhaps TRBD2 (6 bases). V lost 0 bases and J lost 2, with 12 bases in between. CDR1 and CDR2 from the germline V gene are MRHNA and SNTAGT. The CDR3 is 16 amino acids. CDR3 sequence: CASSDSSGRPTDTQYF. CDR3 nucleotides: TGTGCCAGCAGTGACTCGAGCGGGCGGCCCACAGATACGCAGTATTTT.

For this clonotype: The CDR3 does not end in the conserved phenylalanine or tryptophan, so this is likely a read error. The chain employs TRBV20-1 and TRBJ1-5; maybe TRBD1 (5 bases). V shed 0 bases and J shed 5 bases, with 14 bases lying between them. CDR1 and CDR2 (germline): DFQATT, SNEGSKA (reference sequence). This CDR3 spans 15 amino acids. CDR3 DNA sequence: TGCAGTGCTAGAGAACCCGGGGACGGGTATCAGCCCCAGCATGGG. It is translated as CSAREPGDGYQPQHG.

There are a few counts of this clonotype. The V call is TRBV20-1, the J call TRBJ2-1; TRBD2 might be the D (6 bases). CDR3 length: 12 amino acids. V lost 0 bases to trimming and J lost 9 bases, with 9 bases between them. CDR1 DFQATT and CDR2 SNEGSKA come from the germline V gene (reference sequence). CDR3 amino acids: CSAREREVEQFF. For the CDR3, the DNA is TGCAGTGCTAGAGAAAGGGAGGTTGAGCAGTTCTTC.

V gene TRBV4-2 combines with J gene TRBJ2-3, with 11 positions matching TRBD1. CDR1 LGHNA and CDR2 YNFKEQ come from the germline V gene. The CDR3 loop spans 16 amino acids. The DNA for the CDR3 is TGTGAAAGAAGCCAAGATCGGACAGGGGGCGCAGATACGCAGTATTTT. Encoded protein: CERSQDRTGGADTQYF.

This clonotype has a handful of counts. The chain is built from TRBV27 and TRBJ2-1; D is ambiguous. Germline CDR1 and CDR2: MNHEY and SMNVEV (reference sequence). This CDR3 is built from 11 residues. The ends were cut back, 1 base at V and 9 bases at J, with 4 bases in the middle. CDR3 loop: CASSLYGEQFF. In DNA form, the CDR3 reads TGTGCCAGCAGTTTATATGGTGAGCAGTTCTTC.

This clonotype came up a few times. The chain is built from TRBV12-3 or TRBV12-4 and TRBJ2-7; D possibly corresponds to TRBD2 (5 bases). The CDR3 runs 12 residues. The V end lost 8 bases, the J end lost 0 bases, and 8 bases lay between the germline ends. CDR3 coding DNA: TGTGCCAGCCCTGGGAGCTCCTACGAGCAGTACTTC. Amino acids: CASPGSSYEQYF.